This T cell receptor beta chain was identified during a study of T cell responses to AZD1222 COVID-19 vaccine. Notes on the study in general: The study found vaccine-associated CD4 TCRs spanning spike, dominant at 160-218 and 743-854. White British donors predominated, females outnumbered males, and clonal diversity was possibly underestimated.

Sequenced by immunoSEQ multiplex PCR; TCRdb stores in-frame clones only, minus some. The sample carries under 70,000 clones, 80% to 90% recorded once. This CDR3 is built from 16 residues. CDR1 MNHEY and CDR2 SVGAGI come from the germline V gene. V was shortened by 4 bases and J by 2 bases, with 17 bases between the two germline ends. To note about this clone: Its target is not known.

The TCR originated in an adult who received the AZD1222 COVID-19 vaccine. The sequenced sample was peripheral blood, obtained 28 days after the second AZD1222 dose. The J gene is TRBJ1-1, the V gene TRBV6-5; D might be TRBD1 (5 bases). This chain's CDR3 is CASSSPFEGLNTEAFF. The DNA for the CDR3 is TGTGCCAGCAGTTCCCCTTTTGAGGGGCTAAACACTGAAGCTTTCTTT.